This record covers a single T cell receptor beta chain. Its antigen remains unidentified. One end of the junction fails to match germline, which may point to a read error. The data derive from a study of OX40 agonist ivuxolimab in advanced cancers. Findings and limits, study-wide: Dosing at 0.1 to 3.0 mg/kg was accompanied by clonal expansion of CD4+ and CD8+ blood T cells by week 6.

Using immunoSEQ multiplex PCR, the repertoire was profiled, and TCRdb retains in-frame clones only, with some absent. The sample yields approximately 89,000 clones, roughly nine tenths seen once. The CDR3 sequence is 15 residues long. In germline, CDR1 is SGHTA, CDR2 FQGNSA. It was autoimmune disease history or systemic immunosuppression that excluded patients. The origin of this receptor is an adult with an advanced solid tumor such as melanoma, head and neck, liver or kidney cancer. This material consisted of CD4+ or CD8+ T cells sorted from blood, taken in a trial of the OX40 agonist ivuxolimab. This chain uses TRBV7-2 with TRBJ2-1; D perhaps matches TRBD1 (6 bases). CDR3 sequence reads: CASSLGESGLGAMVF. CDR3 bases: TGTGCCAGCAGCTTAGGGGAGAGTGGGTTGGGGGCAATGGTCTTC.